What follows are 2 T cell receptor beta chains derived from one specimen sequenced in a study of shared clonotypes between healthy human individuals. Assay used: immunoSEQ multiplex PCR; TCRdb lists only in-frame clones, some missing. The repertoire holds 600,000 to 750,000 clones, over 60% seen once, with more than 1.5% in the top ten. The sequencing sample was made of memory CD4+ T cells sorted from blood. Subset noted: CD45RA-negative fraction. All receptors derive from a woman younger than 45 in good health.

The chain is built from TRBV10-2 and TRBJ2-7; no definite D call. CDR1 is WSHSY, CDR2 SAAADI, per germline. The CDR3 has 17 amino acids. V was shortened by 0 bases and J by 1 base, with 16 bases between the two germline ends. CDR3 DNA sequence: TGCGCCAGCAGTGAGTCCGTAAGGCCGACAACATCCTACGAGCAGTACTTC. The encoded protein is CASSESVRPTTSYEQYF.

The chain is built from TRBV18 and TRBJ2-7; D might be TRBD1 or TRBD2, each matching 5 bases. CDR1 is KGHSH and CDR2 is LQKENI in the germline V gene. The ends were cut back, 1 base at V and 0 bases at J, with 25 bases in the middle. The CDR3 loop spans 20 amino acids. In nucleotides, the CDR3 is TGTGCCAGCTCACCACTTCGCACTAAAGACAGCGGACTTAGCTCCTACGAGCAGTACTTC. Residues: CASSPLRTKDSGLSSYEQYF.